This TCR beta chain was documented in a study of beta chain features in type 1 diabetes. Study-level results: Moderately but significantly shorter TCRB CDR3s were found in Type 1 diabetes patients in all four CD4+ subsets.

Sequencing targeted expressed TCRB transcripts, as all isolated RNA had been reverse transcribed. Some clones are missing from TCRdb's copy, which holds only in-frame ones; the method was immunoSEQ multiplex PCR. Of some 700,000 clones listed, around an eighth are singletons. Germline V gives CDR1 SQVTM, CDR2 ANQGSEA. The CDR3 runs to 12 residues. Germline trimming cut 5 bases from V and 5 bases from J; bases unmatched to any gene: 5. This clone was seen only a few times. What it binds is not known. Sequences were obtained from naive CD4+ T cells from blood. This receptor was identified in a man between 18 and 29 years old with type 1 diabetes. The V gene is TRBV29-1, the J gene TRBJ1-2; TRBD1 matches 7 bases. The CDR3 nucleotides are TGCAGCGTTCAGGGGGGGACATATGGCTACACCTTC. It translates to CSVQGGTYGYTF.